Shown below are 8 T cell receptor beta chains from a single sample sequenced in a study of radiation and T cells in renal cell carcinoma. The assay was immunoSEQ multiplex PCR, and TCRdb's table has in-frame clones only and misses some. The table has roughly 130,000 clones, 70% to 90% seen once. Time point: blood 2 weeks post-SBRT. Described treatment: 15 Gy SBRT to primary tumor, nephrectomy 4 weeks later. Sequencing used blood, obtained from a patient whose treatment included radiotherapy and nephrectomy. The receptors were gathered from a woman between 65 and 79 years old with renal cell carcinoma.

As concerns this clone: The junction departs from germline at one end; a sequencing error may be responsible. This chain links TRBV6-5 with TRBJ2-1; 9 bases align to TRBD1. Germline loops: CDR1 MNHEY, CDR2 SVGAGI. The CDR3 has 16 amino acids. CDR3 coding DNA: TGTGCCAGCAGTTCCCAGACAGGGGGGTCCTTCAATGAGCAGTTCTTC. This codes for CASSSQTGGSFNEQFF.

The V gene is TRBV5-1, the J gene TRBJ2-1, with TRBD2 matching over 9 bases. The CDR3 contains 16 residues. Germline assignment: CDR1 SGHRS and CDR2 YFSETQ. V shed 1 base, J shed 3 bases, and the junction held 5 bases outside the gene matches. The CDR3 spells CASSLSSGGYYNEQFF. DNA for the CDR3: TGCGCCAGCAGCTTGAGTAGCGGGGGATACTACAATGAGCAGTTCTTC.

J is TRBJ1-5 and V is TRBV14; D unclear. V lost 0 bases, J lost 5 bases, and 5 bases lay in between. This CDR3 spans 13 amino acids. The V gene's germline CDR1 is SGHDN and CDR2 FVKESK. CDR3 DNA sequence: TGTGCCAGCAGCCAAGACCGGGATCAGCCCCAGCATTTT. Amino acid sequence: CASSQDRDQPQHF.

J is TRBJ2-3 and V is TRBV9; 9 nucleotides match TRBD1. This CDR3 contains 16 residues. The germline CDR1 and CDR2 sequences are SGDLS and YYNGEE. Trimming removed 0 bases from V and 3 bases from J; junction bases left unmatched: 5. CDR3 DNA: TGTGCCAGCAGCGTAGATCGAGGACAGGGGACAGATACGCAGTATTTT. Its protein is CASSVDRGQGTDTQYF.

A few counts support this clone. The chain is built from TRBV25-1 and TRBJ1-2, with D unresolved. Trimming took off 2 bases at V and 6 bases at J, with 13 bases between the two ends. This CDR3 has 14 residues. Germline V gene sequence: CDR1 MGHDK, CDR2 SYGVNS. CDR3 protein: CASSEVGSGNGYTF. CDR3 nucleotides: TGTGCCAGCAGTGAAGTAGGCTCTGGGAATGGCTACACCTTC.

The chain joins TRBV23-1 to TRBJ1-1, with a tentative D call TRBD1 (5 bases). TRBV23-1 is known as an ORF, though its function is uncertain. The CDR3 consists of 16 residues. The V end lost 2 bases, the J end lost 6 bases, and 19 bases lay between the germline ends. CDR3 region: CASSQASPGPIAEAFF. The CDR3, as DNA: TGCGCCAGCAGTCAAGCCTCGCCAGGGCCAATCGCTGAAGCTTTCTTT.

The rearrangement joins TRBV10-3 to TRBJ2-1; tentatively, D is TRBD2 (6 bases). CDR1 and CDR2 (germline): ENHRY, SYGVKD. The CDR3 length is 14 residues. Trimming removed 3 bases from V and 4 bases from J, with 10 bases in between. CDR3 protein: CAISDRGIYNEQFF. CDR3 DNA sequence: TGTGCCATCAGTGATCGCGGGATATACAATGAGCAGTTCTTC.

This rearrangement joins TRBV28 to TRBJ1-4; TRBD1 aligns across 9 bases. The CDR3 consists of 18 residues. J lost 0 bases, V lost 8 bases, and 13 bases had no gene match. From germline, CDR1 is MDHEN and CDR2 SYDVKM. The CDR3 DNA is TGTGCCAGCGGCCCTCCGGGACAGGGTTGGGCAACTAATGAAAAACTGTTTTTT. It specifies CASGPPGQGWATNEKLFF.